This passage covers 14 T cell receptor beta chains from one sample sequenced in a study of graft-versus-host responses after intestinal transplantation. This table comes from immunoSEQ multiplex PCR, and its TCRdb copy is limited to in-frame clones, with some not included. The sample holds some 90,000 clones, 85% to 95% seen once. These TCRs are of unknown antigen specificity. Sequenced here: unstimulated CD8+ T cells sorted from spleen or lymph node cells, sampled before intestinal transplant. The receptors here all came from a human donor who received an intestinal transplant.

The chain recombines TRBV2 with TRBJ1-3; 9 positions match TRBD1. The CDR3 is 15 residues long. CDR1 and CDR2 from the germline V gene are SNHLY and FYNNEI. J lost 4 bases, V lost 7 bases, and 8 bases had no gene match. The CDR3 sequence: CASTEGQGYGNTIYF. The CDR3, as DNA: TGTGCCAGCACCGAGGGACAGGGTTACGGAAACACCATATATTTT.

The chain recombines TRBV11-2 with TRBJ2-1; 13 nucleotides align to TRBD2. Germline V gives CDR1 SGHAT, CDR2 FQNNGV. Unmatched junction bases numbered 9, after V lost 4 bases and J lost 6 bases. This CDR3 is 17 amino acids long. The DNA of the CDR3 is TGTGCCAGCAGCTACGGACTAGCGGGAGATCATGGCAATGAGCAGTTCTTC. Its translation: CASSYGLAGDHGNEQFF.

The rearrangement uses TRBV6-5 and TRBJ2-2; 8 bases match TRBD2. The CDR3 runs to 16 residues. Per the germline V gene, CDR1 is MNHEY and CDR2 is SVGAGI. V gave up 2 bases and J gave up 7 bases; unmatched junction bases: 9. The CDR3 DNA reads TGTGCCAGCAGTTACGGAGTAGCGGGGACGAACGGGGAGCTGTTTTTT. This gives the protein CASSYGVAGTNGELFF.

This chain links TRBV10-1 with TRBJ1-5; tentative D call: TRBD1 (6 bases). The germline CDR1 and CDR2 sequences are WNHNN and SYGVQD (reference sequence). V lost 7 bases to trimming and J lost 1 base, with 17 bases between them. The CDR3 runs to 16 residues. The CDR3 protein is CASTLTGGRSNQPQHF. CDR3 sequence (DNA): TGCGCCAGCACCCTAACGGGGGGGCGCAGCAATCAGCCCCAGCATTTT.

The chain couples TRBV6-5 to TRBJ2-7, with a tentative D call TRBD1 (6 bases). V shed 3 bases and J shed 7 bases, with 13 bases lying between them. The CDR3 is 13 residues long. Germline CDR1 and CDR2: MNHEY and SVGAGI. In DNA, the CDR3 is TGTGCCAGCAGTTATACAGGGACCTCGGAGCAGTACTTC. Its translation is CASSYTGTSEQYF.

J is TRBJ1-1 and V is TRBV19; 7 nucleotides align to TRBD1. From germline, CDR1 is LNHDA and CDR2 SQIVND (reference sequence). J was trimmed by 6 bases and V by 2 bases; bases with no gene match: 9. This CDR3 region has 15 residues. CDR3 residues: CASSIWAGGMAEAFF. In DNA, the CDR3 is TGTGCCAGTAGTATATGGGCAGGGGGTATGGCTGAAGCTTTCTTT.

This clone appeared a single time. This chain joins TRBV4-1 and TRBJ2-7, with 11 positions matching TRBD1. V was clipped by 0 bases and J by 6 bases; unmatched bases: 4. This CDR3 has 15 amino acids. The V gene's germline CDR1 is MGHRA and CDR2 YSYEKL. The CDR3, as DNA: TGCGCCAGCAGCCAAGAAGGACAGGGGGCGTCCGAGCAGTACTTC. It is translated as CASSQEGQGASEQYF.

This clone was observed a single time. The genes are TRBV19 and TRBJ2-1; D might be TRBD2 (6 bases). CDR1 is LNHDA and CDR2 is SQIVND in the germline V gene (reference sequence). This CDR3 is 15 amino acids long. V was pared by 3 bases and J by 3 bases, with 12 bases between. The CDR3 sequence is CASSIGGSGYNEQFF. CDR3 bases: TGTGCCAGTAGTATCGGAGGGTCCGGCTACAATGAGCAGTTCTTC.

J is TRBJ2-7 and V is TRBV5-4; D possibly corresponds to TRBD1 (5 bases). The CDR3 extends over 12 amino acids. Trimming took off 9 bases at V and 2 bases at J, with 12 bases between the two ends. Germline V gene data show CDR1 as SGHNT and CDR2 as YYREEE (reference sequence). CDR3 sequence: CATSWGPYEQYF. As DNA, the CDR3 is TGTGCCACCTCCTGGGGCCCCTACGAGCAGTACTTC. Using reference TRBV5-4 and TRBJ2-7 for the parts outside the CDR3, the full variable domain is ETGVTQSPTHLIKTRGQQVTLRCSSQSGHNTVSWYQQALGQGPQFIFQYYREEENGRGNFPPRFSGLQFPNYSSELNVNALELDDSALYLCATSWGPYEQYFGPGTRLTVT.

J is TRBJ2-1 and V is TRBV9, with TRBD1 matching 7 bases. The CDR3 length is 16 residues. Looked up from germline, CDR1 is SGDLS and CDR2 is YYNGEE. Trimming at V came to 4 bases and at J to 5 bases, leaving 12 bases not matched to a gene. This CDR3 is CASSSRGGSTHNEQFF. The DNA for the CDR3 is TGTGCCAGCAGCAGCCGAGGGGGCTCGACACACAATGAGCAGTTCTTC.

Here the CDR3 reads CASRSGLQGYTF. In DNA, the CDR3 is TGTGCCAGTAGGTCAGGGTTACAGGGCTACACCTTC. V is TRBV19 and J is TRBJ1-2; D may be TRBD1 (5 bases). The CDR3 consists of 12 residues. V was cut by 6 bases and J by 8 bases, with 13 bases left in between. Germline loops: CDR1 LNHDA, CDR2 SQIVND (reference sequence).

This clone was picked up a small number of times. The chain uses TRBV19 and TRBJ1-4; TRBD1 matches 7 bases. V dropped 7 bases and J dropped 0; count of bases not matched to a gene: 5. CDR3 length: 15 residues. The V gene's germline CDR1 is LNHDA and CDR2 SQIVND (reference sequence). CDR3 in amino acids: CASKQGSSTNEKLFF. CDR3 DNA: TGTGCCAGTAAACAGGGGAGCTCAACTAATGAAAAACTGTTTTTT.

This sequence joins TRBV5-6 and TRBJ2-7; D may be TRBD2 (5 bases). There are 13 residues in the CDR3. The V gene's germline CDR1 is SGHDT and CDR2 YYEEEE. Trimming removed 7 bases from V and 0 bases from J, with 11 bases in between. CDR3 DNA: TGTGCCAGCTCTGAGGGAATCTCCTACGAGCAGTACTTC. Protein: CASSEGISYEQYF.

The rearrangement uses TRBV2 and TRBJ1-2; TRBD1 might be the D (5 bases). CDR3 length equals 13 residues. Germline V gives CDR1 SNHLY, CDR2 FYNNEI. The germline V and J ends were trimmed by 3 bases and 7 bases, with 12 bases remaining between them. CDR3 region: CASSDRRVGGYTF. As DNA, the CDR3 is TGTGCCAGCAGTGACCGCAGGGTGGGTGGCTACACCTTC. The full variable domain, its missing parts supplied by reference TRBV2 and TRBJ1-2, is EPEVTQTPSHQVTQMGQEVILRCVPISNHLYFYWYRQILGQKVEFLVSFYNNEISEKSEIFDDQFSVERPDGSNFTLKIRSTKLEDSAMYFCASSDRRVGGYTFGSGTRLTVV.